These 8 T cell receptor beta chains share one sample of origin, sequenced in a study of T cell clusters in autoimmune cytopenias. TRB rearrangements were amplified by touch-down multiplex PCR with mixed TRB-A/B primers. With the multiplex PCR reads reprocessed, TCRdb shows one record per CDR3 protein and no DNA. The sample includes under 8,500 distinct CDR3 sequences. TRB was amplified from 250 ng of peripheral blood genomic DNA per sample. Material: peripheral blood. These receptors were taken from a human donor with an autoimmune cytopenia or autoimmune hepatitis (not recorded which).

This clonotype ranks as medium-sized in terms of frequency. The chain has TRBV6-5 and TRBJ1-6; TCRdb proposes TRBD1, but this gene call is untestable without DNA. Germline CDR1 is MNHEY and CDR2 is SVGAGI. The CDR3 covers 18 residues. CDR3 sequence: CASSRRGTGSSYNSPLHF.

The chain uses TRBV6-5 and TRBJ2-5; without DNA, the TCRdb call of TRBD1 cannot be checked. Germline V gives CDR1 MNHEY, CDR2 SVGAGI. The length of the CDR3 is 15 residues. The CDR3 loop is CASSPQKGPGETQYF.

In terms of frequency, this clonotype is medium-sized (0.01 to 0.1%). J is TRBJ2-2 and V is TRBV19; TCRdb proposes TRBD1, but this gene call is untestable without DNA. The CDR3 is 14 residues long. The germline V gene has CDR1 LNHDA and CDR2 SQIVND (reference sequence). The CDR3 sequence is CASSLRGGEGELFF. Using reference TRBV19 and TRBJ2-2 for the parts outside the CDR3, the full variable domain is DGGITQSPKYLFRKEGQNVTLSCEQNLNHDAMYWYRQDPGQGLRLIYYSQIVNDFQKGDIAEGYSVSREKKESFPLTVTSAQKNPTAFYLCASSLRGGEGELFFGEGSRLTVL.

This chain connects TRBV19 to TRBJ2-1; no DNA is available, so the TRBD2 call from TCRdb remains unchecked. The germline V gene encodes CDR1 LNHDA and CDR2 SQIVND (reference sequence). The CDR3 contains 13 residues. This CDR3 reads CASSPTPDFWQFF.

The chain carries TRBV12-3 or TRBV12-4 and TRBJ1-5; TCRdb selects TRBD1, and the lack of DNA leaves this call unchecked. The length of the CDR3 is 14 residues. The CDR3 loop reads CASSYRGPNQPQHF.

The chain links TRBV29-1 to TRBJ2-5; lacking DNA, the TRBD2 call made by TCRdb goes unchecked. Germline lookup yields CDR1 SQVTM and CDR2 ANQGSEA. This CDR3 region has 12 residues. The CDR3 reads CSVSLAGPAQYF.

The chain uses TRBV19 and TRBJ2-1; TCRdb names TRBD1, which stays unverified in the absence of DNA. Germline CDR1 LNHDA, CDR2 SQIVND (reference sequence). CDR3 length: 16 amino acids. CDR3 loop: CASSRRSGANYNEQFF.

The chain has TRBV7-2 and TRBJ1-5. The germline V gene has CDR1 SGHTA and CDR2 FQGNSA. The CDR3 contains 15 residues. CDR3 amino acids: CASSLTSRANQPQHF.